This T cell receptor beta chain is drawn from a study of T-cell reconstitution after alpha-beta-depleted transplantation in children. Notes on the study in general: After transplant, at about two months, alpha-beta T cells were reportedly derived from several hundred expanded graft clones. At the one-year point after transplant, T-cell counts and TCRbeta diversity were found to come mostly from T cells that had been newly produced.

This CDR3 spans 14 amino acids. CDR1 SQVTM and CDR2 ANQGSEA come from the germline V gene. The ends lost 4 bases at V and 5 bases at J; junction bases unmatched: 0. Many counts were recorded for this clonotype. The target antigen is unknown. Construction of the TCRbeta library involved unique molecular identifiers. TCRdb used MiXCR to reprocess the PCR reads, holding one entry per CDR3 protein. The sample records about 150,000 distinct CDR3 sequences, 8.5% to 14% being singletons. The receptor's source is a boy aged 2-15 years with acute myeloid leukemia, due to receive a stem cell transplant. Material: PBMCs, obtained before TCRalphabeta/CD19-depleted stem cell transplant. The chain employs TRBV29-1 and TRBJ2-2, with 14 bases fitting TRBD2. In nucleotides, the CDR3 is TGCAGCGTTGGGACTAGCGGGAGGACCGGGGAGCTGTTTTTT. It is translated as CSVGTSGRTGELFF.